The next 30 T cell receptor beta chains were all read from a single sample in a study of T cell responses to AZD1222 COVID-19 vaccine (dated by TCRdb to the early 2020s). Library preparation was by the immunoSEQ multiplex PCR assay. Drawn from immuneACCESS, this table holds only the in-frame rearrangements with V and J called that TCRdb kept. Clones are partly lost; checked studies trace under half to an unresolved V gene and leave the rest unexplained. Within this sample are roughly 150,000 clones, with roughly nine tenths of them counted one time only. The ten largest clones take up approximately 6.6% of the sample. The time point label on this specimen signifies: sample from adult after SARS-CoV-2 infection, after symptom onset. This sample comprised peripheral blood, obtained after recovery from COVID-19. The receptors derive from an adult who had recovered from COVID-19.

This chain connects TRBV2 to TRBJ1-6; maybe TRBD1 (5 bases). The CDR3 consists of 15 residues. CDR1 is SNHLY and CDR2 is FYNNEI in the germline V gene. The V and J ends lost 11 bases and 5 bases respectively, with 19 bases between them. This CDR3 reads CASLGILGDNSPLHF. In DNA form, the CDR3 reads TGTGCCTCGCTCGGGATCTTGGGGGATAATTCACCCCTCCACTTT.

V usage is TRBV6-2 or TRBV6-3 and J usage is TRBJ2-2; D is perhaps TRBD1 (6 bases). V was cut by 6 bases and J by 2 bases, with 13 bases left in between. The germline CDR1 and CDR2 sequences are MNHEY and SVGEGT. The CDR3 runs 15 residues. The CDR3 loop reads CASSRTEPNTGELFF. The CDR3 nucleotides are TGTGCCAGCAGCCGGACAGAGCCTAACACCGGGGAGCTGTTTTTT.

The V gene is TRBV7-8, the J gene TRBJ2-1; unclear D gene. This CDR3 is built from 19 residues. V lost 5 bases to trimming and J lost 5 bases, with 28 bases between them. The germline V gene has CDR1 SGHVS and CDR2 FQNEAQ. CDR3 amino acids: CASSPRTLLAPPRNNEQFF. CDR3 in DNA: TGTGCCAGCAGCCCTCGGACCTTATTGGCTCCCCCAAGGAACAATGAGCAGTTCTTC.

The chain links TRBV3-1 (or the pseudogene TRBV3-2) to TRBJ1-3; possible D gene TRBD1, 5 bases. This CDR3 region has 14 residues. The germline V gene has CDR1 LGHDT and CDR2 YNNKEL (reference sequence). Trimming pared 4 bases from V and 1 base from J, leaving 8 bases between. The chain's CDR3 is CASSPRESGNTIYF. CDR3 nucleotides: TGTGCCAGCAGCCCCAGGGAATCTGGAAACACCATATATTTT.

This chain's CDR3 is CASSPLAGLYNEQFF. Here the CDR3 DNA reads TGTGCCAGCAGCCCCCTAGCGGGTCTTTACAATGAGCAGTTCTTC. The chain links TRBV4-2 to TRBJ2-1, with 8 bases matching TRBD2. V lost 4 bases to trimming and J lost 4 bases; unmatched junction nucleotides: 6. Germline assignment: CDR1 LGHNA and CDR2 YNFKEQ. This CDR3 region has 15 residues.

V and J are TRBV11-1 and TRBJ1-1; D is ambiguous. Trimming cost V 2 bases and J 0 bases, with 7 bases left between them. Germline V gene sequence: CDR1 SGHAT, CDR2 FQDESV (reference sequence). This CDR3 region has 14 residues. CDR3: CASSLTVMNTEAFF. The DNA of the CDR3 is TGTGCCAGCAGCTTAACAGTGATGAACACTGAAGCTTTCTTT.

V is TRBV12-3 or TRBV12-4 and J is TRBJ1-2; D is possibly TRBD1 (6 bases). This CDR3 is 12 amino acids long. Trimming shortened V by 5 bases and J by 7 bases, and 11 bases separated the two germline ends. The CDR3 DNA reads TGTGCCAGCAGTGGCGGACAGTTTGGCTACACCTTC. Its protein is CASSGGQFGYTF.

The chain recombines TRBV2 with TRBJ2-5; TRBD2 matches 9 bases. The germline V gene encodes CDR1 SNHLY and CDR2 FYNNEI. This CDR3 is built from 14 residues. The ends lost 6 bases at V and 2 bases at J; junction bases unmatched: 4. CDR3 DNA sequence: TGTGCCAGCAGGGTTAGCGGGGGACAAGAGACCCAGTACTTC. It codes for CASRVSGGQETQYF.

This chain uses TRBV7-2 with TRBJ1-2, with D unresolved. The germline gives CDR1 SGHTA, CDR2 FQGNSA. This CDR3 spans 15 amino acids. Trimming left V 1 base short and J 5 bases short, with 14 bases between. The CDR3 spells CASSLDGGSEYGYTF. Here the CDR3 DNA reads TGTGCCAGCAGCTTAGATGGCGGCAGCGAGTATGGCTACACCTTC.

V usage is TRBV7-9 and J usage is TRBJ1-2; D remains ambiguous. Trimming removed 3 bases from V and 4 bases from J, with 9 bases in between. This CDR3 comprises 13 residues. CDR1 and CDR2 (germline): SEHNR, FQNEAQ (reference sequence). For the CDR3, the DNA is TGTGCCAGCAGCTTGACACCGCCCTATGGCTACACCTTC. It encodes CASSLTPPYGYTF.

This clone was picked up one time. The V call is TRBV5-4, the J call TRBJ2-4; 9 bases map to TRBD1. This CDR3 contains 14 residues. Germline assignment: CDR1 SGHNT and CDR2 YYREEE (reference sequence). Trimming at V came to 0 bases and at J to 7 bases, leaving 2 bases not matched to a gene. CDR3 in amino acids: CASSLDRGPNIQYF. The DNA for the CDR3 is TGTGCCAGCAGCTTGGACAGGGGGCCCAACATTCAGTACTTC.

This rearrangement joins TRBV28 to TRBJ2-6; D is perhaps TRBD1 (5 bases). Germline assignment: CDR1 MDHEN and CDR2 SYDVKM. The CDR3 is made up of 18 amino acids. The ends were cut back, 5 bases at V and 0 bases at J, with 17 bases in the middle. The CDR3 loop reads CASSGWQGLNSGANVLTF. In DNA form, the CDR3 reads TGTGCCAGCAGTGGCTGGCAGGGCCTTAACTCTGGGGCCAACGTCCTGACTTTC.

V is TRBV7-2 and J is TRBJ1-5; TRBD1 matches 9 bases. Trimming took 3 bases from V and 4 from J; bases not matched to a gene: 4. CDR1 is SGHTA, CDR2 FQGNSA, per germline. The CDR3 is 15 amino acids. The CDR3 DNA is TGTGCCAGCAGCTTTAACAGGGGGCCTAATCAGCCCCAGCATTTT. This gives the protein CASSFNRGPNQPQHF.

The V and J genes are TRBV7-3 and TRBJ2-1; 12 bases agree with TRBD2. J lost 6 bases, V lost 5 bases, and 5 bases had no gene match. Looked up from germline, CDR1 is SGHTA and CDR2 is FQGTGA. The length of the CDR3 is 15 residues. As DNA, the CDR3 is TGTGCCAGCAGCGCCTCTAGCGGGGGGGCCAATGAGCAGTTCTTC. This encodes CASSASSGGANEQFF.

The CDR3 loop is CASSPETGVATF. The CDR3 DNA follows: TGTGCCAGCAGCCCCGAGACGGGAGTAGCCACCTTC. This sequence joins TRBV3-1 (or the pseudogene TRBV3-2) and TRBJ1-2; no firm D call. The germline CDR1 and CDR2 sequences are LGHDT and YNNKEL (reference sequence). Trimming cost V 4 bases and J 13 bases, with 16 bases left between them. This CDR3 comprises 12 residues.

The rearrangement uses TRBV5-1 and TRBJ2-7, with D hard to call. The V gene lost 4 bases and the J gene lost 4 bases, with 21 bases spanning the gap. CDR1 and CDR2 from the germline V gene are SGHRS and YFSETQ. This CDR3 has 16 amino acids. CDR3 in DNA: TGCGCCAGCAGCCCTACTGGCGCCCTAAGTAGGTACGAGCAGTACTTC. Amino acids: CASSPTGALSRYEQYF.

The CDR3 coding sequence is TGTGCCAGCAGTCGATGGCTTTCGGGAAACACCATATATTTT. Amino acids: CASSRWLSGNTIYF. This chain links TRBV28 with TRBJ1-3; no reliable D call. The V gene's germline CDR1 is MDHEN and CDR2 SYDVKM. CDR3 length equals 14 residues. The V and J ends lost 5 bases and 4 bases respectively, with 12 bases between them.

V usage is TRBV5-1 and J usage is TRBJ2-1; 10 positions match TRBD1. Germline assignment: CDR1 SGHRS and CDR2 YFSETQ. The CDR3 extends over 15 amino acids. The ends lost 5 bases at V and 6 bases at J; junction bases unmatched: 8. The CDR3 region is CASRVTGTGVNEQFF. The CDR3 nucleotides are TGCGCCAGCAGGGTCACCGGGACAGGGGTCAATGAGCAGTTCTTC.

In DNA, the CDR3 is TGTGCCAGCAGTCTACCCGGGACAGGGGGGGACAATGAGCAGTTCTTC. As protein: CASSLPGTGGDNEQFF. The chain joins TRBV28 to TRBJ2-1; 11 bases map to TRBD1. This CDR3 comprises 16 residues. Germline lookup yields CDR1 MDHEN and CDR2 SYDVKM. The ends lost 5 bases at V and 5 bases at J; junction bases unmatched: 8.

CDR3 in amino acids: CASSGGREWNEQFF. In DNA form, the CDR3 reads TGTGCCAGCTCAGGAGGGCGGGAGTGGAATGAGCAGTTCTTC. V and J are TRBV6-5 and TRBJ2-1, with 7 bases aligning to TRBD2. Germline V lookup: CDR1 MNHEY, CDR2 SVGAGI. Trimming removed 8 bases from V and 7 bases from J; junction bases left unmatched: 11. This CDR3 has 14 amino acids.

V gene TRBV19 combines with J gene TRBJ1-4, with 9 bases matching TRBD1. The CDR3 runs 11 residues. J was trimmed by 10 bases and V by 10 bases; bases with no gene match: 4. Germline V CDR1 and CDR2: LNHDA, SQIVND (reference sequence). CDR3 amino acids: CATGQGRKLFF. The CDR3 nucleotides read TGTGCCACCGGACAGGGGAGAAAACTGTTTTTT.

The V call is TRBV19, the J call TRBJ2-3; possibly TRBD1 or TRBD2 for D (5 bases each). Per germline, CDR1 LNHDA and CDR2 SQIVND (reference sequence). The CDR3 loop spans 16 amino acids. Trimming stripped 3 bases from V and 0 bases from J, with 13 bases between. The CDR3 sequence: CASSMIGTGSTDTQYF. CDR3 in DNA: TGTGCCAGTAGTATGATCGGGACGGGGAGCACAGATACGCAGTATTTT.

This chain links TRBV18 with TRBJ2-3; D gene ambiguous. With 1 base removed from V and 3 bases from J, the gap between germline ends came to 5 bases. The CDR3 is made up of 13 amino acids. Germline V gene sequence: CDR1 KGHSH, CDR2 LQKENI. As DNA, the CDR3 is TGTGCCAGCTCACCACGTAAGACAGATACGCAGTATTTT. It codes for CASSPRKTDTQYF.

V gene TRBV7-2 combines with J gene TRBJ1-2; TRBD1 matches at 7 bases. The CDR3 runs 14 residues. V shed 4 bases and J 3 bases; nucleotides not matched to a gene: 5. CDR1 SGHTA and CDR2 FQGNSA come from the germline V gene. CDR3 protein: CASSSDRAYYGYTF. DNA of the CDR3: TGTGCCAGCAGCTCAGACAGGGCCTACTATGGCTACACCTTC.

This clone was seen once. DNA for the CDR3: TGTGCCAGCAGCGTAGTGGCAGGCAGAGATTCACCCCTCCACTTT. The encoded protein is CASSVVAGRDSPLHF. The chain carries TRBV9 and TRBJ1-6; D is ambiguous. The CDR3 has 15 residues. From germline, CDR1 is SGDLS and CDR2 YYNGEE. Trimming removed 0 bases at V and 8 bases at J, with 12 bases between.

V usage is TRBV6-6 and J usage is TRBJ1-1; no firm D call. The CDR3 sequence is 14 residues long. The V end lost 0 bases, the J end lost 3 bases, and 8 bases lay between the germline ends. CDR1 MNHNY and CDR2 SVGAGI come from the germline V gene (reference sequence). CDR3 sequence: CASSYSRYDTEAFF. CDR3 nucleotide sequence: TGTGCCAGCAGTTACTCTCGGTATGACACTGAAGCTTTCTTT.

V is TRBV5-4 and J is TRBJ2-4; 9 bases match TRBD1. Germline V gives CDR1 SGHNT, CDR2 YYREEE (reference sequence). The CDR3 sequence is 16 residues long. With 4 bases clipped from V and 1 base from J, the junction kept 6 bases outside the gene matches. CDR3 amino acids: CASSTGGEAAKNIQYF. The CDR3 nucleotides read TGTGCCAGCAGCACAGGGGGCGAAGCGGCCAAAAACATTCAGTACTTC.

V usage is TRBV11-3 and J usage is TRBJ2-3; no definite D call. CDR3 length: 15 residues. The germline V and J ends were trimmed by 5 bases and 4 bases, with 16 bases remaining between them. Germline V gives CDR1 SGHNT, CDR2 YENEEA. The CDR3 loop is CASSPGPQRSDTQYF. CDR3 sequence (DNA): TGTGCCAGCAGCCCCGGGCCTCAACGGTCAGATACGCAGTATTTT.

The chain carries TRBV19 and TRBJ1-6, with D tentatively TRBD1 (6 bases). The germline CDR1 and CDR2 sequences are LNHDA and SQIVND (reference sequence). The length of the CDR3 is 15 residues. V lost 5 bases to trimming and J lost 7 bases, with 15 bases between them. The CDR3, as DNA: TGTGCCAGTAGTGAGGTGGACAGAGACAATTCACCCCTCCACTTT. Translating it yields CASSEVDRDNSPLHF.

This chain links TRBV27 with TRBJ1-5; no clear D. There are 13 residues in the CDR3. Between the trimmed V and J ends, which lost 4 bases and 0 bases, there was a span of 4 bases. From germline, CDR1 is MNHEY and CDR2 SMNVEV (reference sequence). The CDR3 sequence is CASSWYSNQPQHF. In nucleotides, the CDR3 is TGTGCCAGCAGTTGGTATAGCAATCAGCCCCAGCATTTT.